This T cell receptor beta chain emerged from a study of T cell responses to AZD1222 COVID-19 vaccine. Overall study findings and caveats: Most donors were white British and more were female, and clonal diversity was possibly underestimated. Spike-wide coverage was observed for vaccine-associated CD4 TCRs, with dominant responses at 160-218 and 743-854.

With respect to this clone: Its target is unknown.

Second doses at about 4 or about 12 weeks were pooled. Trimming shortened V by 6 bases and J by 2 bases, and 8 bases separated the two germline ends. This CDR3 region has 13 residues. CDR1 and CDR2 from the germline V gene are SGHTA and FQGNSA. Here immunoSEQ multiplex PCR was the method, and the copy in TCRdb shows in-frame clones only, minus some. Found here are tens of thousands of clones, around three quarters of them singletons; the top ten hold around 50%. This clonotype originated in an adult who received the AZD1222 COVID-19 vaccine. The specimen was peripheral blood, collected 28 days after the second AZD1222 dose. The V and J genes are TRBV7-2 and TRBJ1-3; unclear D gene. The CDR3 sequence is CASREPPGNTIYF. The CDR3 DNA sequence: TGTGCCAGCAGGGAACCTCCTGGAAACACCATATATTTT. Looking up the rest from reference TRBV7-2 and TRBJ1-3 gives the full variable domain: GAGVSQSPSNKVTEKGKDVELRCDPISGHTALYWYRQSLGQGLEFLIYFQGNSAPDKSGLPSDRFSAERTGGSVSTLTIQRTQQEDSAVYLCASREPPGNTIYFGEGSWLTVV.